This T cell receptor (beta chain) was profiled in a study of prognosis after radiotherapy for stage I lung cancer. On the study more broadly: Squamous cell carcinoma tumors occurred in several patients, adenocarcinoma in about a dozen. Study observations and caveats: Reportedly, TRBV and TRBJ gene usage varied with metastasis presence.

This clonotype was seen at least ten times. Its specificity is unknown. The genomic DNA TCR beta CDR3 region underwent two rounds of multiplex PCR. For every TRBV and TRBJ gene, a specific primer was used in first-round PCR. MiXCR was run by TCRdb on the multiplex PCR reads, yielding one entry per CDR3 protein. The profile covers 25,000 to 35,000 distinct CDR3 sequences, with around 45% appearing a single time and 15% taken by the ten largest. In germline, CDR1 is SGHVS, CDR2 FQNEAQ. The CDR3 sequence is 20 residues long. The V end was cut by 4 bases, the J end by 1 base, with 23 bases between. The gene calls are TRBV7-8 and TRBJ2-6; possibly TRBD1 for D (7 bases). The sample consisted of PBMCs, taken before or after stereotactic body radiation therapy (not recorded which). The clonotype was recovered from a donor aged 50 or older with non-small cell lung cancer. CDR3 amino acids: CASSSHRRGTAKSGANVLTF. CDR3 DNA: TGTGCCAGCAGCTCCCACCGTCGCGGGACAGCGAAGTCTGGGGCCAACGTCCTGACTTTC.